This T cell receptor beta chain was profiled in a study of molecular identifiers for immune sequencing clone quantification. Study conclusions and caveats: Clones that exceeded 20 RNA copies held over 99% of effector molecules, yet under 1% in naive cells.

TCRdb ran MiXCR on the PCR reads and lists one entry per CDR3 protein. The repertoire holds approximately 590,000 distinct CDR3 sequences, around 25% seen once, with 0.6% to 0.9% in the top ten. At least ten counts were recorded for this clonotype. What it binds is unknown. The V end lost 4 bases, the J end lost 5 bases, and 18 bases lay between the germline ends. CDR3 length equals 16 residues. The germline V gene encodes CDR1 SGHKS and CDR2 YYEKEE (reference sequence). The source material was naive CD8+ T cells from blood, with Jurkat cell RNA spiked in. The subset was: FACS-sorted CD8+CD4-CCR7+CD45RA+ naive T cells. This clonotype was obtained from a human donor in good health. Some libraries in this study had Jurkat cell RNA spiked in. V gene TRBV5-5 combines with J gene TRBJ1-4, with D possibly matching TRBD1 (6 bases). The CDR3 region has the DNA TGTGCCAGCAGCCCAGATTTCGGGGGGCGAAATGAAAAACTGTTTTTT. Translating it yields CASSPDFGGRNEKLFF. Based on the CDR3 plus reference TRBV5-5 and TRBJ1-4, the full variable domain is DAGVTQSPTHLIKTRGQQVTLRCSPISGHKSVSWYQQVLGQGPQFIFQYYEKEERGRGNFPDRFSARQFPNYSSELNVNALLLGDSALYLCASSPDFGGRNEKLFFGSGTQLSVL.